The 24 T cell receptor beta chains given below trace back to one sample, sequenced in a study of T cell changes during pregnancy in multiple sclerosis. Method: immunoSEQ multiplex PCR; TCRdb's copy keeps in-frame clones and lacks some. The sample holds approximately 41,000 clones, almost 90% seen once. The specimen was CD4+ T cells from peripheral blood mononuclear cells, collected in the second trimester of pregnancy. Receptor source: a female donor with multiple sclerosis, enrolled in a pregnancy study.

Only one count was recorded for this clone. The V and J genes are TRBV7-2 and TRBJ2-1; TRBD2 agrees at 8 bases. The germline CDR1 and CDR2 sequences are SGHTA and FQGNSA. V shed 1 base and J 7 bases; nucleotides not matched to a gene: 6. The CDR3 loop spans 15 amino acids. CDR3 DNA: TGTGCCAGCAGCTTAGTCGGGGGGGCTGGAAATGAGCAGTTCTTC. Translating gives CASSLVGGAGNEQFF.

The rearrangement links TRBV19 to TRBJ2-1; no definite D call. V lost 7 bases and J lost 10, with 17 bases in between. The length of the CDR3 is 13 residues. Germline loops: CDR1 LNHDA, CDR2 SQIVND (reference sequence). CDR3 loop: CASMESGAWEQFF. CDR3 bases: TGTGCCAGTATGGAGTCCGGAGCATGGGAGCAGTTCTTC.

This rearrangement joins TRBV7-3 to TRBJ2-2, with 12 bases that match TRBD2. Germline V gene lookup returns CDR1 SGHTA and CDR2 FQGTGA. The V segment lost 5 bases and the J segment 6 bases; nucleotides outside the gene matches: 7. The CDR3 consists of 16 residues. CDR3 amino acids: CASSQRLAGAPGELFF. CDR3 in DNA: TGTGCCAGCAGCCAACGACTAGCGGGAGCCCCCGGGGAGCTGTTTTTT.

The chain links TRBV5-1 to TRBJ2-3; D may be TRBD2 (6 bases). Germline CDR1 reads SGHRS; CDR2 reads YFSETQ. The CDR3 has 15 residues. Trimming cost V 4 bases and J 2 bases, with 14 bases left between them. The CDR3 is CASSPMEGPTDTQYF. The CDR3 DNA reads TGCGCCAGCAGCCCCATGGAGGGACCCACAGATACGCAGTATTTT.

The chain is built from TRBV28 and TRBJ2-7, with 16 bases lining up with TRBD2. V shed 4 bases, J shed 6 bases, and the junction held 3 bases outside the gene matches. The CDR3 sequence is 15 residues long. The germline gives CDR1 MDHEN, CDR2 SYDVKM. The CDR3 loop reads CASSSGTSGGGEQYF. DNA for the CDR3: TGTGCCAGCAGTTCCGGGACTAGCGGGGGGGGCGAGCAGTACTTC.

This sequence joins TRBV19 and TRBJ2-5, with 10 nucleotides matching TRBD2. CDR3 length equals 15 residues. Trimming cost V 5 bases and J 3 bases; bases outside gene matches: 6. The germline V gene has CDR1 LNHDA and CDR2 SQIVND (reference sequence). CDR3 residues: CASSFQLAGKETQYF. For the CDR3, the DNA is TGTGCCAGTAGTTTTCAACTAGCGGGGAAAGAGACCCAGTACTTC.

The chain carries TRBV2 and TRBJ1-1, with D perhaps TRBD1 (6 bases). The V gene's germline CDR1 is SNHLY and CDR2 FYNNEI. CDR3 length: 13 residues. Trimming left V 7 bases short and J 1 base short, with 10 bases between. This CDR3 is CASKDRTNTEAFF. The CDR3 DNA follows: TGTGCCAGCAAAGACAGGACGAACACTGAAGCTTTCTTT.

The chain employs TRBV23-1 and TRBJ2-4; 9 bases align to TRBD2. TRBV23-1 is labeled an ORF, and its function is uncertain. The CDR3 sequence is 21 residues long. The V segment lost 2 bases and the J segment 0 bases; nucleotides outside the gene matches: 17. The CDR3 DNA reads TGCGCCAGCAGTCAAGAGGGACTTGGACTAGCGACAAGACTAGCCAAAAACATTCAGTACTTC. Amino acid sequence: CASSQEGLGLATRLAKNIQYF.

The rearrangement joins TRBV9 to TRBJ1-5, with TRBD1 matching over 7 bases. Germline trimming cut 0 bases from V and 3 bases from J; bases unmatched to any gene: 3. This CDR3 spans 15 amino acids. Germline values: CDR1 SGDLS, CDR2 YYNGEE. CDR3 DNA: TGTGCCAGCAGCGTAGGGGGGACAGACAATCAGCCCCAGCATTTT. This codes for CASSVGGTDNQPQHF.

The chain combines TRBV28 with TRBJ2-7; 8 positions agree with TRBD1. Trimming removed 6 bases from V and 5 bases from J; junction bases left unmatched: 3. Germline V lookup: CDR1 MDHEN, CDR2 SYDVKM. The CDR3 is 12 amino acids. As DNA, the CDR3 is TGTGCCAGCAGATCGACAGGGGACGAGCAGTACTTC. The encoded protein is CASRSTGDEQYF.

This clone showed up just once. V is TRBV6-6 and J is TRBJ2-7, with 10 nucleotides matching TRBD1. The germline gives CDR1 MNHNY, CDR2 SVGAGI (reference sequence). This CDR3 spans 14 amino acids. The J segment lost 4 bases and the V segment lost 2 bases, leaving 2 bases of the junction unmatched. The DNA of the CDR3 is TGTGCCAGCAGTTACCAGGGACAGGGGTACGAGCAGTACTTC. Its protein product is CASSYQGQGYEQYF.

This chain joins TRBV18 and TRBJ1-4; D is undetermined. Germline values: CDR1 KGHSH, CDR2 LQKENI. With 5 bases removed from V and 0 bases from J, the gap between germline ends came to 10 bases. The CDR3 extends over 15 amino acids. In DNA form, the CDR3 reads TGTGCCAGCTCAGCCCGACTTCCAACTAATGAAAAACTGTTTTTT. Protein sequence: CASSARLPTNEKLFF.

CDR3 amino acids: CASSWEGVSYEQYF. The DNA of the CDR3 is TGCGCCAGCAGCTGGGAGGGAGTAAGCTACGAGCAGTACTTC. The V gene is TRBV5-1, the J gene TRBJ2-7; 7 bases fit TRBD2. V gave up 3 bases and J gave up 3 bases; unmatched junction bases: 6. Germline CDR1 reads SGHRS; CDR2 reads YFSETQ. The length of the CDR3 is 14 residues.

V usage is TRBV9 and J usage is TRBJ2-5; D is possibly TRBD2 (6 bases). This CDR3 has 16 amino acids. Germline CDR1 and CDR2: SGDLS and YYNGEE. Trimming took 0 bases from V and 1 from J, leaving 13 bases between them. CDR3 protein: CASSVAAGGPQETQYF. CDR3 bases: TGTGCCAGCAGCGTAGCAGCGGGTGGCCCCCAAGAGACCCAGTACTTC.

Here the CDR3 DNA reads TGTGCCATCAGTGAGGTAACAGGGAAGGCTTTCTTT. This gives the protein CAISEVTGKAFF. The V call is TRBV10-3, the J call TRBJ1-1; D is perhaps TRBD1 (6 bases). The CDR3 extends over 12 amino acids. Germline V lookup: CDR1 ENHRY, CDR2 SYGVKD. V was trimmed by 2 bases and J by 11 bases, leaving 12 bases between them.

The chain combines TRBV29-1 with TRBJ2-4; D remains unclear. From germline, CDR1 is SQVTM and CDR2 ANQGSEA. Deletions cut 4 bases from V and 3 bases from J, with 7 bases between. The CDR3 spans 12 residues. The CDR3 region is CSVARDKNIQYF. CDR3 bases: TGCAGCGTTGCTAGAGACAAAAACATTCAGTACTTC.

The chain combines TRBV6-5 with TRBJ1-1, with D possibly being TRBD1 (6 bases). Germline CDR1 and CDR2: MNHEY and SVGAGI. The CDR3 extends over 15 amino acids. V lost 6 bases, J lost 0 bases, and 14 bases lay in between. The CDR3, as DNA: TGTGCCAGCAGAGATCGACAGGCCATGAACACTGAAGCTTTCTTT. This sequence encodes CASRDRQAMNTEAFF.

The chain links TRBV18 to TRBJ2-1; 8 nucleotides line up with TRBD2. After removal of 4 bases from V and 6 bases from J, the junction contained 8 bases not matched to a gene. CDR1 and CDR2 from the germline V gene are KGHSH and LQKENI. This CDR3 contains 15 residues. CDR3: CASSQEGSGSNEQFF. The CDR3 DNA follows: TGTGCCAGCTCACAGGAGGGCAGCGGGAGCAATGAGCAGTTCTTC.

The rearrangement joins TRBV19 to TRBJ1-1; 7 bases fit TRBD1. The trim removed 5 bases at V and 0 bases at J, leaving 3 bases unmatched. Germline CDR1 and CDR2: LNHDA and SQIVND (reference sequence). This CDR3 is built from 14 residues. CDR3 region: CASSLDRLNTEAFF. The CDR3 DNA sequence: TGTGCCAGTAGTTTGGACAGGCTGAACACTGAAGCTTTCTTT.

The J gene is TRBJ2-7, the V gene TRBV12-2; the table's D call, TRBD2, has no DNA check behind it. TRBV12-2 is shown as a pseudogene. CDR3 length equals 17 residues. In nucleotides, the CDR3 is TGTGCAAGTCGCCCCCCACCCTCTAGCGGGAGGGCCCACGAGCAGTACTTC. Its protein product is CASRPPPSSGRAHEQYF.

The CDR3 DNA follows: TGTGCCAGCAACCTAGCGGGAGAGGGTTTCTTC. It is translated as CASNLAGEGFF. The chain combines TRBV7-9 with TRBJ2-1; TRBD2 matches at 10 bases. This CDR3 has 11 residues. V gave up 7 bases and J gave up 16 bases; unmatched junction bases: 7. Per germline, CDR1 SEHNR and CDR2 FQNEAQ (reference sequence).

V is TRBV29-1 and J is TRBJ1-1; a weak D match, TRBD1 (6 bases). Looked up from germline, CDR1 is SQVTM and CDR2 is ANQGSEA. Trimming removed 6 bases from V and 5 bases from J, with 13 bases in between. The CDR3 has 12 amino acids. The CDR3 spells CSVTTGRTEAFF. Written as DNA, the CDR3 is TGCAGCGTGACGACAGGAAGGACTGAAGCTTTCTTT. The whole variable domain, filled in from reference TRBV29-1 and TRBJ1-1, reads SAVISQKPSRDICQRGTSLTIQCQVDSQVTMMFWYRQQPGQSLTLIATANQGSEATYESGFVIDKFPISRPNLTFSTLTVSNMSPEDSSIYLCSVTTGRTEAFFGQGTRLTVV.

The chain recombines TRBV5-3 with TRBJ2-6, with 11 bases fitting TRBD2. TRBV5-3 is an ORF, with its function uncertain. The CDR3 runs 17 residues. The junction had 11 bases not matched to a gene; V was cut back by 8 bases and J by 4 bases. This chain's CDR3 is CASSHSGRVEGANVLTF. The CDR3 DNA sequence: TGTGCCAGTTCCCATAGCGGGAGGGTGGAAGGGGCCAACGTCCTGACTTTC.

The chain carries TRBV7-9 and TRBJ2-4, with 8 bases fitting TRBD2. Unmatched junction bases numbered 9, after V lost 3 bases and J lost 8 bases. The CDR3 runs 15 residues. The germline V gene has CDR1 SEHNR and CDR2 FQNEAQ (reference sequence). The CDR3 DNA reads TGTGCCAGCAGCTTCTACGGGGGGGCTCTAGACATTCAGTACTTC. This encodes CASSFYGGALDIQYF.